This TCR beta chain was sequenced for a study of human T cells and chemical hapten exposure. As for the study in general: Small volume differences among pooled libraries mainly caused per-sample TCR yield variation.

The library tagged individual cDNA molecules with unique molecular identifiers. As handled by the study authors: The median was around 88,000 TCRs per sample, ranging roughly 23,224 to 690,600. One entry per CDR3 protein results from TCRdb running MiXCR on the RACE reads. TCRdb's processing, not the authors' own work, is the source of the V and J calls. The sample contains roughly 92,000 distinct CDR3 sequences, approximately 10% of which appear only once. Time point indicated: patch test 2, 6 weeks after DPC sensitization. Treatment described: therapeutic diphenylcyclopropenone sensitization with weekly scalp DPC. Drawing of blood took place ahead of applying each patch test. CDR1 is DFQATT and CDR2 is SNEGSKA in the germline V gene (reference sequence). Trimming cost V 3 bases and J 1 base, with 13 bases left between them. The CDR3 loop spans 14 amino acids.

The starting material was whole blood, obtained in connection with sensitization to the hapten diphenylcyclopropenone (DPC). This TCR derives from a woman aged 40-49 years with alopecia areata. Some clones in this sample may be carry-over from other donors' samples. V and J are TRBV20-1 and TRBJ2-7; D not certain. The CDR3 here is CSARTAQTSYEQYF. For the CDR3, the DNA is TGCAGTGCTAGGACTGCACAGACTTCCTACGAGCAGTACTTC.